This T cell receptor beta chain was identified in a study of cytomegalovirus exposure and HLA in healthy donors. Study outcomes and limitations: Cytomegalovirus status was reportedly diagnosed by the classifier with high specificity and sensitivity. Other equally common chains were less clonally expanded than HLA-associated TCR beta chains, a later analysis showed.

This clone was detected once. As yet, its antigen is unknown. 60 Vbeta and 13 Jbeta primers were used in PCR. Only in-frame clones appear in the TCRdb table, and some are missing; sequencing was by immunoSEQ multiplex PCR. The sample consists of some 200,000 clones, roughly four fifths of them appearing once. V gave up 7 bases and J gave up 1 base, with 10 bases separating them. Germline V gene data show CDR1 as ENHRY and CDR2 as SYGVKD. This CDR3 has 13 amino acids. These donors counted as nominally healthy when sampled, but unrecorded immune exposures were likely. Sequencing was carried out using PBMCs. The chain uses TRBV10-3 and TRBJ1-2, with a weak D call TRBD1 (6 bases). The receptor's source is a woman aged 50 to 60 in good health and CMV-seropositive. The CDR3 reads CAITGTINYGYTF. CDR3 nucleotides: TGTGCCATCACCGGGACAATTAACTATGGCTACACCTTC.